This T cell receptor (beta chain) was identified in a study of blood T cell repertoires in COVID-19 (dated by TCRdb to the early 2020s). Some background on the complete study: The collaborator samples originated in the United States, Italy and Spain and spanned the acute and convalescent phases of COVID-19. Sample metadata almost always included a de-identified subject ID, COVID-19 status, age in years and sex. Samples were obtained from the ongoing ImmuneRACE study (first 160 participants) and from over 1,000 subjects provided by 6 global collaborators. Where HLA class I and class II types were available, the types were taken from metadata supplied by the sample provider, not from assay-based typing. The material from the prospective study consisted of cDNA or gDNA derived from T cells, B-cell-depleted T cells, or PBMCs. Deeply sampled blood TCRbeta repertoires from subjects exposed to, actively infected with, or recovered from COVID-19 were included in the dataset. The repertoires were released in a freely available public database meant as a resource for research on the immune response to SARS-CoV-2. Results the study describes overall, beyond this receptor: How much clinical and demographic metadata was included differed by source and by participant, and the metadata was provided uncurated.

TCRbeta CDR3 regions were amplified from genomic DNA by means of the immunoSEQ Assay, a bias-controlled multiplex PCR. As for the authors' bioinformatics: Within the assay, amplification of reference gene primers was used to estimate how many nucleated cells each sample contained. To quantify the absolute abundance of each unique TCRbeta CDR3 rearrangement, sequence reads were collapsed and filtered. Productive Simpson clonality was computed per sample as the square root of Simpson's diversity index over productive rearrangements. TCRdb carries this immuneACCESS record with in-frame sequences only. Its versions omit some clonotypes, under half of them owing to an unresolved V gene in the studies checked, with the rest unexplained. D and trimming come from the DNA, and the V and J calls and clone size come from that table. The sample table shows over 200,000 clones, and around 88% are seen once. The top ten constitute approximately 9% of the sample.

Participants in the prospective study were enrolled through a virtual design, were aged about 18 to 89 years, and lived in 24 United States geographic areas. Cohort assignment in the prospective study relied on participant-reported clinical history from a screening survey and a study questionnaire. Recovered participants in ImmuneRACE Cohort 3 were defined by two consecutive negative NP/OP PCR tests, clearance by a healthcare professional, or resolution of symptoms. In the prospective study, mobile phlebotomists collected whole blood, serum and a nasopharyngeal or oropharyngeal swab from each participant. Additional blood draws and questionnaires over an approximately 2-month period could optionally be provided by prospective study participants. Prospective study blood samples were shipped either frozen or at room temperature before DNA extraction. The CDR3 has 16 amino acids, counting the end cysteine and phenylalanine. The CDR3 DNA has 48 bases and is translated from base 1. V is trimmed back by 3 bases and J by 4 bases, and the junction contains 6 bases that no gene match accounts for. The germline V gene sets CDR1 to SGDLS and CDR2 to YYNGEE.

About this clone: The clone's antigen remains unknown. Per-base qualities were not stored, and no clone one base away is much larger.

This receptor was identified in a man aged 35 to 55 who had recovered from COVID-19. This chain is built from TRBV9 and TRBJ2-1; the central 11 bases match TRBD2. The sample was PBMCs or T cells enriched from blood (not recorded which). CDR3 reads: CASSGFSGRAYNEQFF. The bases read TGTGCCAGCAGCGGGTTTAGCGGGAGGGCGTACAATGAGCAGTTCTTC.